Each of the 26 T cell receptor beta chains below was sequenced from the same sample in a study of spatial heterogeneity in lung cancer. General observations from the study: Higher tumor mutation counts went along with higher counts of expanded intratumoral alpha and beta TCRs.

Antigens for these TCRs are unknown. Time point given: sample taken at primary tumor resection. MiXCR was run by TCRdb on the 5' RACE reads, yielding one entry per CDR3 protein. The profile covers roughly 2,300 distinct CDR3 sequences, with 35% to 40% appearing a single time and around 23% taken by the ten largest. The starting material was lung tumor tissue, obtained at surgery. The receptors come from a male donor with early-stage non-small cell lung cancer.

By share, this clonotype ranks as medium-sized. Little can be read into the size of this beta chain, an off-target read in a library designed for alpha chains. The chain employs TRBV7-9 and TRBJ2-4; D may be TRBD1 or TRBD2 (5 bases each). V was clipped by 7 bases and J by 6 bases, with 19 bases between them. CDR3 size: 15 residues. Germline values: CDR1 SEHNR, CDR2 FQNEAQ (reference sequence). CDR3 in amino acids: CASTYDGTGRNIQYF. In DNA, the CDR3 is TGTGCCAGCACGTACGACGGGACCGGCCGAAACATTCAGTACTTC.

Comments on this clonotype: The size of this beta chain means little, since it is a stray read in a library made for alpha chains. This chain joins TRBV7-9 and TRBJ2-4, with D unclear. This CDR3 spans 14 amino acids. Germline CDR1 reads SEHNR; CDR2 reads FQNEAQ (reference sequence). Between the trimmed V and J ends, which lost 5 bases and 0 bases, there was a span of 8 bases. CDR3 sequence: CASSPHEAKNIQYF. DNA of the CDR3: TGTGCCAGCAGCCCCCATGAAGCCAAAAACATTCAGTACTTC. The whole variable domain, remainder taken from reference TRBV7-9 and TRBJ2-4, is DTGVSQNPRHKITKRGQNVTFRCDPISEHNRLYWYRQTLGQGPEFLTYFQNEAQLEKSRLLSDRFSAERPKGSFSTLEIQRTEQGDSAMYLCASSPHEAKNIQYFGAGTRLSVL.

Concerning this clonotype itself: A read error may account for a junction end that differs from germline. This beta chain turned up in a library designed for alpha chains; as an off-target read, its abundance says little. The chain is built from TRBV5-4 and TRBJ2-3; 7 nucleotides align to TRBD2. The CDR3 has 12 residues. CDR1 and CDR2 (germline): SGHNT, YYREEE (reference sequence). The CDR3 loop reads CASSLEGRERTF. The CDR3 DNA sequence: TGTGCCAGCAGCTTGGAGGGGAGGGAAAGAACTTTT. Looking up the rest from reference TRBV5-4 and TRBJ2-3 gives the full variable domain: ETGVTQSPTHLIKTRGQQVTLRCSSQSGHNTVSWYQQALGQGPQFIFQYYREEENGRGNFPPRFSGLQFPNYSSELNVNALELDDSALYLCASSLEGRERTFGPGTRLTVL.

This clonotype counts as large. This beta chain represents an off-target read in a library built for alpha chains; its size is of limited meaning. The chain joins TRBV7-2 to TRBJ2-1, with D unclear. This CDR3 is built from 16 residues. The germline gives CDR1 SGHTA, CDR2 FQGNSA. V lost 6 bases to trimming and J lost 6 bases, with 21 bases between them. The CDR3: CASRDGPYVTFNEQFF. As DNA, the CDR3 is TGTGCCAGCAGGGATGGACCTTACGTGACATTCAATGAGCAGTTCTTC.

This clonotype has only one observation. This beta chain appears as a stray read in a library generated for alpha chains; its size is not informative. The chain links TRBV12-3 or TRBV12-4 to TRBJ2-1; no clear D. The CDR3 contains 11 residues. The ends were cut back, 6 bases at V and 8 bases at J, with 8 bases in the middle. The CDR3 region has the DNA TGTGCCAGCAGCTCATTTTATGAGCAGTTCTTC. It codes for CASSSFYEQFF.

About this clonotype: The library was prepared for alpha chains; this beta chain is a stray read, so its frequency means little. This rearrangement joins TRBV20-1 to TRBJ2-1; perhaps TRBD2 as D (6 bases). V dropped 3 bases and J dropped 8 bases, with 14 bases sitting between them. CDR3 length: 13 amino acids. Germline V CDR1 and CDR2: DFQATT, SNEGSKA (reference sequence). The CDR3 DNA sequence: TGCAGTGCTAGTAGGCTAGCGAACTATGAGCAGTTCTTC. This encodes CSASRLANYEQFF.

This clonotype is judged medium-sized (0.01 to 0.1%). This beta chain represents an off-target read in a library built for alpha chains; its size is of limited meaning. CDR3 residues: CASSHWGGSNEQFF. Here the CDR3 DNA reads TGTGCCAGCAGCCATTGGGGGGGGAGCAATGAGCAGTTCTTC. The chain couples TRBV7-9 to TRBJ2-1; TRBD2 aligns across 7 bases. The CDR3 covers 14 residues. Germline V CDR1 and CDR2: SEHNR, FQNEAQ (reference sequence). V dropped 5 bases and J dropped 6; count of bases not matched to a gene: 7.

To note about this clonotype: Found in a library prepared for alpha chains, this beta chain is an off-target read, and its abundance has little meaning. This rearrangement joins TRBV27 to TRBJ1-1; weak D call: TRBD1 (5 bases). The CDR3 runs 14 residues. The germline CDR1 and CDR2 sequences are MNHEY and SMNVEV (reference sequence). Trimming took 6 bases from V and 5 from J, leaving 16 bases between them. In DNA form, the CDR3 reads TGTGCCAGCAGCCGGGGAGGGGTCGGAACTGAAGCTTTCTTT. Translation gives CASSRGGVGTEAFF.

This clonotype is large (0.1 to 1%) within its sample. The size of this beta chain means little, since it is a stray read in a library made for alpha chains. V is TRBV7-8 and J is TRBJ2-6; TRBD1 matches at 10 bases. V gave up 6 bases and J gave up 3 bases; unmatched junction bases: 8. Germline CDR1 is SGHVS and CDR2 is FQNEAQ. CDR3 length equals 17 residues. CDR3 amino acids: CASSRGQGFFGANVLTF. CDR3 DNA: TGTGCCAGCAGTAGGGGACAGGGGTTTTTTGGGGCCAACGTCCTGACTTTC.

Turning to this clonotype: The junction departs from the called germline gene at one end, perhaps through a read error. Because this beta chain is a stray read in a library intended to capture alpha chains, its abundance should not be given much weight. J is TRBJ2-5 and V is TRBV11-2, with 9 bases aligning to TRBD1. CDR3 length equals 15 residues. Looked up from germline, CDR1 is SGHAT and CDR2 is FQNNGV. The CDR3 is CTSSPGTGIGETQYF. CDR3 coding DNA: TGTACCAGCAGCCCCGGGACAGGGATCGGGGAGACCCAGTACTTC.

This clonotype was seen only a few times. Since the library was made to target alpha chains, this beta chain is a stray read and its abundance is not meaningful. This chain links TRBV20-1 with TRBJ1-1; D is uncertain. CDR3 length equals 11 residues. Deletions cut 6 bases from V and 5 bases from J, with 10 bases between. CDR1 and CDR2 (germline): DFQATT, SNEGSKA (reference sequence). This chain's CDR3 is CSARKSTEAFF. The CDR3 DNA sequence: TGCAGTGCCCGAAAAAGTACTGAAGCTTTCTTT.

This clonotype is categorized as medium-sized (0.01 to 0.1%). Being off target in a library aimed at alpha chains, this beta chain has a size of little meaning. V is TRBV20-1 and J is TRBJ2-2; no clear D. This CDR3 has 13 amino acids. V shed 3 bases and J shed 1 base, with 6 bases lying between them. CDR1 is DFQATT, CDR2 SNEGSKA, per germline (reference sequence). CDR3 amino acids: CSASGGNTGELFF. In DNA form, the CDR3 reads TGCAGTGCTAGTGGTGGGAACACCGGGGAGCTGTTTTTT.

This clonotype was seen just once. The size of this beta chain means little, since it is a stray read in a library made for alpha chains. The chain links TRBV12-3 or TRBV12-4 to TRBJ2-3; 8 nucleotides align to TRBD2. CDR3 size: 14 residues. V lost 7 bases, J lost 2 bases, and 5 bases stayed unmatched. The CDR3 nucleotides are TGTGCCAGCAAAATAGCGGGACCCACAGATACGCAGTATTTT. Its translation: CASKIAGPTDTQYF.

In regard to this clonotype: The library was designed around alpha chains, so this beta chain is a stray read whose abundance carries little weight. The J gene is TRBJ2-7, the V gene TRBV12-3 or TRBV12-4, with D maybe TRBD1 (6 bases). This CDR3 region has 16 residues. The germline V and J ends were trimmed by 1 base and 5 bases, with 18 bases remaining between them. The CDR3 loop is CASSLVGTSGRDEQYF. The CDR3 bases are TGTGCCAGCAGTTTAGTAGGGACATCTGGAAGGGACGAGCAGTACTTC.

Remarks on this clonotype: This beta chain appears as a stray read in a library generated for alpha chains; its size is not informative. The chain has TRBV6-5 and TRBJ1-6; 8 bases line up with TRBD1. The CDR3 spans 15 residues. V was clipped by 5 bases and J by 4 bases; unmatched bases: 4. The germline V gene has CDR1 MNHEY and CDR2 SVGAGI. CDR3 DNA: TGTGCCAGCAGTACGCAGGGGGCTTATAATTCACCCCTCCACTTT. Translation: CASSTQGAYNSPLHF.

A note on this clonotype: A library prepared for alpha chains yielded this beta chain as an off-target read; its size is of little meaning. The chain uses TRBV2 and TRBJ1-5; no reliable D call. The CDR3 totals 12 residues. Per germline, CDR1 SNHLY and CDR2 FYNNEI. Trimming took 3 bases from V and 7 from J, leaving 7 bases between them. The CDR3 loop is CASSETPQPQHF. The DNA for the CDR3 is TGTGCCAGCAGTGAGACGCCCCAGCCCCAGCATTTT.

Note on this clonotype: This beta chain is an unintended read in a library built for alpha chains; its size means little. The chain combines TRBV25-1 with TRBJ2-5, with D possibly being TRBD2 (6 bases). Trimming pared 6 bases from V and 6 bases from J, leaving 17 bases between. CDR3 length: 14 residues. The V gene's germline CDR1 is MGHDK and CDR2 SYGVNS. CDR3 DNA: TGTGCCAGCAGGGGGTTGACGGGGGATCAGACCCAGTACTTC. Translating gives CASRGLTGDQTQYF.

By its share, this clonotype is medium-sized. The library was built for alpha chains, so this beta chain is an off-target read and its size means little. The chain links TRBV6-2 or TRBV6-3 to TRBJ2-1; no clear D. The CDR3 extends over 13 amino acids. The germline gives CDR1 MNHEY, CDR2 SVGEGT. Trimming pared 6 bases from V and 0 bases from J, leaving 6 bases between. CDR3 sequence reads: CASRGSSYNEQFF. Here the CDR3 DNA reads TGTGCCAGCAGGGGCAGCTCCTACAATGAGCAGTTCTTC.

Turning to this clonotype: The library was prepared for alpha chains; this beta chain is a stray read, so its frequency means little. The chain joins TRBV14 to TRBJ2-1; the match to TRBD2 covers 7 bases. This CDR3 has 15 amino acids. After removal of 2 bases from V and 7 bases from J, the junction contained 8 bases not matched to a gene. Looked up from germline, CDR1 is SGHDN and CDR2 is FVKESK. The CDR3 region is CASSQREGGANEQFF. The CDR3 DNA follows: TGTGCCAGCAGCCAAAGGGAGGGCGGAGCGAATGAGCAGTTCTTC.

With regard to this clonotype: Found in a library prepared for alpha chains, this beta chain is an off-target read, and its abundance has little meaning. The CDR3 protein is CASSFGEGLEQYF. For the CDR3, the DNA is TGTGCCAGCAGCTTCGGGGAGGGCCTCGAGCAGTACTTC. This chain connects TRBV7-8 to TRBJ2-7; 7 positions agree with TRBD2. The CDR3 totals 13 residues. In germline, CDR1 is SGHVS, CDR2 FQNEAQ. Trimming removed 3 bases from V and 6 bases from J; junction bases left unmatched: 5.

By share, this clonotype ranks as medium-sized (0.01 to 0.1%). A library made for alpha chains picked up this beta chain off target, so its size means little. The chain is built from TRBV7-3 and TRBJ1-1, with D tentatively TRBD1 (5 bases). The CDR3 has 13 amino acids. The ends were cut back, 5 bases at V and 5 bases at J, with 12 bases in the middle. Germline CDR1 is SGHTA and CDR2 is FQGTGA. CDR3 DNA sequence: TGTGCCAGCAGCCCGGGGCCTGGGACTGAAGCTTTCTTT. As protein: CASSPGPGTEAFF.

A note on this clonotype: This beta chain is off target for a library built for alpha chains, so its abundance means little. This chain uses TRBV7-8 with TRBJ1-2, with D possibly matching TRBD1 (5 bases). This CDR3 comprises 15 residues. Germline-derived CDR1 and CDR2 are SGHVS and FQNEAQ. Trimming shortened V by 1 base and J by 2 bases, and 11 bases separated the two germline ends. For the CDR3, the DNA is TGTGCCAGCAGCTTAGGAGTGTGGGACAACTATGGCTACACCTTC. Residues: CASSLGVWDNYGYTF.

On this clonotype itself: Lacking the conserved final phenylalanine or tryptophan, this CDR3 likely reflects a read error. This beta chain was picked up by a library intended for alpha chains and is off target, so its count carries little meaning. The V and J genes are TRBV9 and TRBJ2-1, with 8 nucleotides matching TRBD1. The ends lost 4 bases at V and 9 bases at J; junction bases unmatched: 9. The CDR3 is 14 residues long. CDR1 is SGDLS, CDR2 YYNGEE, per germline. The CDR3 region is CASSIRTGHSEQFL. CDR3 coding DNA: TGTGCCAGCAGCATACGGACAGGGCATAGTGAGCAGTTCCTC.

With respect to this clonotype: As an off-target read in a library built for alpha chains, this beta chain has a frequency of little significance. V and J are TRBV3-1 and TRBJ2-7; 7 nucleotides line up with TRBD2. CDR3 length equals 18 residues. Trimming at V came to 0 bases and at J to 6 bases, leaving 17 bases not matched to a gene. Per the germline V gene, CDR1 is LGHDT and CDR2 is YNNKEL (reference sequence). This CDR3 is CASSQDVLEGGPGGEQYF. The CDR3 nucleotides are TGTGCCAGCAGCCAAGACGTTCTGGAGGGAGGGCCCGGGGGCGAGCAGTACTTC.

Comments on this clonotype: The library was prepared for alpha chains; this beta chain is a stray read, so its frequency means little. The CDR3 DNA is TGTGCCTGGAGCGCCGGACCGTACAATGAGCAGTTCTTC. This gives the protein CAWSAGPYNEQFF. This chain connects TRBV30 to TRBJ2-1; D is uncertain. This CDR3 is built from 13 residues. V was clipped by 3 bases and J by 4 bases, with 10 bases between them. The V gene's germline CDR1 is GTSNPN and CDR2 SVGIG (reference sequence). The full variable domain, rest sourced from reference TRBV30 and TRBJ2-1, is SQTIHQWPATLVQPVGSPLSLECTVEGTSNPNLYWYRQAAGRGLQLLFYSVGIGQISSEVPQNLSASRPQDRQFILSSKKLLLSDSGFYLCAWSAGPYNEQFFGPGTRLTVL.

Details on this clonotype: This beta chain is an off-target read within a library intended for alpha chains, so its frequency means little. CDR3 region: CASSLNGAHNEQFF. In DNA form, the CDR3 reads TGTGCCAGCAGCTTAAATGGGGCCCACAATGAGCAGTTCTTC. This chain connects TRBV7-3 to TRBJ2-1, with a weak D call TRBD1 (5 bases). With 1 base removed from V and 5 bases from J, the gap between germline ends came to 9 bases. The germline V gene encodes CDR1 SGHTA and CDR2 FQGTGA. This CDR3 spans 14 amino acids.